Below are 29 T cell receptor beta chains sequenced from a single sample in a study of blood T cell repertoires in COVID-19. The data were produced by immunoSEQ multiplex PCR, yet TCRdb's version contains in-frame clones alone and is incomplete. The table has about 430,000 clones, nearly 90% seen once. Sequenced material: PBMCs or T cells enriched from blood (not recorded which). These receptors were obtained from a woman aged 18-29 years who had been exposed to COVID-19.

The chain employs TRBV25-1 and TRBJ1-1; weak D call: TRBD1 (6 bases). V lost 8 bases, J lost 5 bases, and 18 bases lay in between. The length of the CDR3 is 14 residues. Germline CDR1 and CDR2: MGHDK and SYGVNS. The CDR3 DNA reads as TGTGCCAGCGGGGGTGCGGGGGCGAAGACTGAAGCTTTCTTT. It translates to CASGGAGAKTEAFF.

V is TRBV21-1 and J is TRBJ1-2. TRBV21-1 is termed a pseudogene. The CDR3 covers 15 residues. This CDR3 reads CASSPKPGLNYGYTF. The CDR3 DNA sequence: TGTGCCAGCAGCCCAAAACCGGGTCTTAACTATGGCTACACCTTC.

The chain employs TRBV14 and TRBJ2-1, with 8 bases fitting TRBD2. Losses at the gene ends were 5 bases for V and 7 bases for J; bases not matched to a gene: 7. Germline V CDR1 and CDR2: SGHDN, FVKESK. The CDR3 has 14 residues. The CDR3 bases are TGTGCCAGCAGCTTCCGGGGGGGCCTTAATGAGCAGTTCTTC. It translates to CASSFRGGLNEQFF.

This chain links TRBV5-1 with TRBJ2-5; 9 nucleotides line up with TRBD1. J gave up 4 bases and V 4 bases, and 8 bases lay outside the gene matches. The length of the CDR3 is 15 residues. CDR1 and CDR2 from the germline V gene are SGHRS and YFSETQ. CDR3: CASSLGTGSIETQYF. The CDR3 DNA sequence: TGCGCCAGCAGCCTAGGGACAGGGTCTATAGAGACCCAGTACTTC.

This chain connects TRBV7-9 to TRBJ2-3, with D possibly being TRBD2 (6 bases). The CDR3 has 14 residues. The ends were cut back, 5 bases at V and 4 bases at J, with 13 bases in the middle. Germline V lookup: CDR1 SEHNR, CDR2 FQNEAQ (reference sequence). The CDR3 here is CASSTGEVPDTQYF. DNA for the CDR3: TGTGCCAGCAGCACGGGGGAGGTACCAGATACGCAGTATTTT.

On this clone: The same CDR3 arises from other DNA sequences in this sample as well. V and J are TRBV27 and TRBJ2-7; 9 bases fit TRBD1. V lost 6 bases and J lost 1; bases outside the gene matches: 7. Germline CDR1 is MNHEY and CDR2 is SMNVEV (reference sequence). The CDR3 has 15 amino acids. The CDR3 loop is CASSSPGTGSYEQYF. The CDR3 DNA is TGTGCCAGCAGCTCCCCCGGGACAGGGTCCTACGAGCAGTACTTC.

The chain employs TRBV20-1 and TRBJ1-5; D remains ambiguous. Trimming shortened V by 7 bases and J by 4 bases, and 8 bases separated the two germline ends. This CDR3 is 11 amino acids long. CDR1 and CDR2 from the germline V gene are DFQATT and SNEGSKA (reference sequence). CDR3 bases: TGCAGTGTCGGAGGAAATCAGCCCCAGCATTTT. Protein product: CSVGGNQPQHF.

The chain employs TRBV7-2 and TRBJ2-7, with TRBD2 as a possible D gene (7 bases). Per the germline V gene, CDR1 is SGHTA and CDR2 is FQGNSA. This CDR3 region has 14 residues. V gave up 5 bases and J gave up 6 bases, with 17 bases separating them. The CDR3 DNA sequence: TGTGCCAGCAGCCCACAGGGAGGGCAATCCGAGCAGTACTTC. It encodes CASSPQGGQSEQYF.

This chain connects TRBV14 to TRBJ2-7; TRBD2 agrees at 10 bases. J lost 2 bases, V lost 5 bases, and 6 bases had no gene match. Looked up from germline, CDR1 is SGHDN and CDR2 is FVKESK. The CDR3 has 15 residues. The CDR3 loop reads CASSSGLAVTYEQYF. The CDR3 DNA is TGTGCCAGCAGCTCCGGACTAGCGGTTACCTACGAGCAGTACTTC.

The chain carries TRBV7-6 and TRBJ2-3; the match to TRBD2 covers 12 bases. The CDR3 totals 17 residues. In germline, CDR1 is SGHVS, CDR2 FNYEAQ. With V trimmed by 2 bases and J by 2 bases, 5 bases remained unmatched. CDR3 in amino acids: CASSLYSSGRDTDTQYF. The CDR3 DNA follows: TGTGCCAGCAGCTTATATTCTAGCGGGAGGGACACAGATACGCAGTATTTT. Combining the CDR3 with reference TRBV7-6 and TRBJ2-3 gives the whole variable domain GAGVSQSPRYKVTKRGQDVALRCDPISGHVSLYWYRQALGQGPEFLTYFNYEAQQDKSGLPNDRFSAERPEGSISTLTIQRTEQRDSAMYRCASSLYSSGRDTDTQYFGPGTRLTVL.

This CDR3 is CASSESGYNSPLHF. DNA for the CDR3: TGTGCCAGCAGTGAGAGCGGCTATAATTCACCCCTCCACTTT. This chain connects TRBV25-1 to TRBJ1-6; D ambiguous. The CDR3 spans 14 residues. Trimming took 3 bases from V and 3 from J, leaving 6 bases between them. Germline V gene sequence: CDR1 MGHDK, CDR2 SYGVNS.

Concerning this clone: The sample holds other DNA sequences that translate to the same CDR3. The genes are TRBV28 and TRBJ2-7; no clear D. The V gene's germline CDR1 is MDHEN and CDR2 SYDVKM. The CDR3 sequence is 12 residues long. V gave up 3 bases and J gave up 3 bases, with 6 bases separating them. CDR3 sequence: CASSFGRYEQYF. In DNA, the CDR3 is TGTGCCAGCAGTTTTGGGCGCTACGAGCAGTACTTC.

The chain is built from TRBV7-8 and TRBJ2-5, with TRBD2 as a possible D gene (6 bases). The CDR3 loop spans 13 amino acids. Deletions cut 1 base from V and 5 bases from J, with 8 bases between. Germline V gene lookup returns CDR1 SGHVS and CDR2 FQNEAQ. The DNA of the CDR3 is TGTGCCAGCAGCTTAGGCAGCGGGGAGACCCAGTACTTC. Its protein is CASSLGSGETQYF.

The V gene is TRBV7-2, the J gene TRBJ1-1; TRBD1 is a possible D gene (5 bases). V lost 6 bases, J lost 1 base, and 12 bases lay in between. CDR1 is SGHTA and CDR2 is FQGNSA in the germline V gene. The CDR3 sequence is 14 residues long. The CDR3 DNA reads as TGTGCCAGCAGTCAAATTCAGGGGAACACTGAAGCTTTCTTT. Its translation is CASSQIQGNTEAFF.

The table lists this clone with a count of one. In nucleotides, the CDR3 is TGTGCCAGCAGCCAGACAGGGTGGTCACCCCTCCACTTT. It encodes CASSQTGWSPLHF. The V and J genes are TRBV14 and TRBJ1-6, with 7 bases fitting TRBD1. The germline CDR1 and CDR2 sequences are SGHDN and FVKESK. The length of the CDR3 is 13 residues. Losses at the gene ends were 3 bases for V and 10 bases for J; bases not matched to a gene: 3. Filled out from reference TRBV14 and TRBJ1-6, the complete variable domain reads EAGVTQFPSHSVIEKGQTVTLRCDPISGHDNLYWYRRVMGKEIKFLLHFVKESKQDESGMPNNRFLAERTGGTYSTLKVQPAELEDSGVYFCASSQTGWSPLHFGNGTRLTVT.

Note on this clone: Other DNA sequences from this sample encode an identical CDR3 as well. The genes are TRBV12-3 or TRBV12-4 and TRBJ2-7, with 12 bases matching TRBD2. The CDR3 contains 13 residues. Unmatched junction bases numbered 0, after V lost 6 bases and J lost 3 bases. The DNA for the CDR3 is TGTGCCAGCAGGACTAGCGGGGGCTACGAGCAGTACTTC. Amino acids: CASRTSGGYEQYF.

The rearrangement links TRBV18 to TRBJ1-1; tentatively, D is TRBD1 (5 bases). The V and J ends lost 0 bases and 2 bases respectively, with 13 bases between them. The CDR3 has 16 amino acids. CDR1 is KGHSH and CDR2 is LQKENI in the germline V gene. CDR3 DNA sequence: TGTGCCAGCTCACCACCGTCCAAGGGGATAAACACTGAAGCTTTCTTT. Residues: CASSPPSKGINTEAFF.

V usage is TRBV19 and J usage is TRBJ2-3; 12 nucleotides match TRBD2. CDR3 length: 17 residues. In germline, CDR1 is LNHDA, CDR2 SQIVND (reference sequence). V was clipped by 5 bases and J by 3 bases; unmatched bases: 9. CDR3 residues: CASSPTRTSGITDTQYF. CDR3 in DNA: TGTGCCAGTAGTCCCACCCGGACTAGCGGGATTACAGATACGCAGTATTTT. Drawing the rest from reference TRBV19 and TRBJ2-3, the complete variable domain is DGGITQSPKYLFRKEGQNVTLSCEQNLNHDAMYWYRQDPGQGLRLIYYSQIVNDFQKGDIAEGYSVSREKKESFPLTVTSAQKNPTAFYLCASSPTRTSGITDTQYFGPGTRLTVL.

The sample holds one count of this clone. This chain links TRBV27 with TRBJ1-2, with D unclear. Germline values: CDR1 MNHEY, CDR2 SMNVEV (reference sequence). Deletions cut 5 bases from V and 3 bases from J, with 10 bases between. The CDR3 is 13 residues long. CDR3 region: CASSTDGYYGYTF. The CDR3 DNA follows: TGTGCCAGCAGTACCGACGGGTACTATGGCTACACCTTC.

V is TRBV7-9 and J is TRBJ2-1; maybe TRBD1 (5 bases). Per the germline V gene, CDR1 is SEHNR and CDR2 is FQNEAQ (reference sequence). V gave up 7 bases and J gave up 5 bases, with 18 bases separating them. The CDR3 extends over 15 amino acids. In DNA, the CDR3 is TGTGCCAGCACCCTAGGATTGGGCAGGGACAATGAGCAGTTCTTC. This encodes CASTLGLGRDNEQFF.

The rearrangement uses TRBV18 and TRBJ1-4; no definite D call. This CDR3 comprises 13 residues. V lost 3 bases and J lost 3, with 5 bases in between. Per the germline V gene, CDR1 is KGHSH and CDR2 is LQKENI. The CDR3 reads CASSPYSNEKLFF. The CDR3 region has the DNA TGTGCCAGCTCACCCTATTCTAATGAAAAACTGTTTTTT. The entire variable domain, with the rest obtained from reference TRBV18 and TRBJ1-4, is as follows: NAGVMQNPRHLVRRRGQEARLRCSPMKGHSHVYWYRQLPEEGLKFMVYLQKENIIDESGMPKERFSAEFPKEGPSILRIQQVVRGDSAAYFCASSPYSNEKLFFGSGTQLSVL.

The rearrangement uses TRBV29-1 and TRBJ2-7, with 8 nucleotides matching TRBD1. The CDR3 is made up of 14 amino acids. Germline-derived CDR1 and CDR2 are SQVTM and ANQGSEA. Losses at the gene ends were 4 bases for V and 6 bases for J; bases not matched to a gene: 11. The CDR3 DNA follows: TGCAGCGTTGGGTGGCAGGGGGCCCTAGGCGAGCAGTACTTC. Residues: CSVGWQGALGEQYF.

V usage is TRBV28 and J usage is TRBJ1-2, with TRBD1 matching 11 bases. V shed 2 bases and J 3 bases; nucleotides not matched to a gene: 11. CDR1 is MDHEN and CDR2 is SYDVKM in the germline V gene. The CDR3 consists of 18 residues. In DNA form, the CDR3 reads TGTGCCAGCAGTTTAGCCACCGCGGGACAGGGGGTAGACTATGGCTACACCTTC. Amino acid sequence: CASSLATAGQGVDYGYTF.

The V and J genes are TRBV9 and TRBJ2-1; D gene uncertain. V lost 7 bases and J lost 2, with 10 bases in between. The germline V gene encodes CDR1 SGDLS and CDR2 YYNGEE. This CDR3 contains 13 residues. The CDR3 DNA sequence: TGTGCCAGCGATTCCGCGGCCTACAATGAGCAGTTCTTC. The encoded protein is CASDSAAYNEQFF. Filled out from reference TRBV9 and TRBJ2-1, the complete variable domain reads DSGVTQTPKHLITATGQRVTLRCSPRSGDLSVYWYQQSLDQGLQFLIQYYNGEERAKGNILERFSAQQFPDLHSELNLSSLELGDSALYFCASDSAAYNEQFFGPGTRLTVL.

V gene TRBV7-6 combines with J gene TRBJ2-7, with a possible D match to TRBD1 (5 bases). V lost 5 bases and J lost 0, with 11 bases in between. Germline CDR1 reads SGHVS; CDR2 reads FNYEAQ. This CDR3 is built from 14 residues. CDR3 sequence: CASSPRQLSYEQYF. In DNA form, the CDR3 reads TGTGCCAGCAGCCCTCGACAGCTCTCCTACGAGCAGTACTTC.

The CDR3 sequence is CASSSTGTGGDEQFF. CDR3 DNA sequence: TGTGCCAGCAGTTCAACCGGGACAGGGGGGGATGAGCAGTTCTTC. This rearrangement joins TRBV28 to TRBJ2-1; 11 bases are shared with TRBD1. This CDR3 comprises 15 residues. The germline CDR1 and CDR2 sequences are MDHEN and SYDVKM. Germline trimming cut 4 bases from V and 8 bases from J; bases unmatched to any gene: 7.

The V gene is TRBV28, the J gene TRBJ1-6; 7 bases are a match to TRBD1. Unmatched junction bases numbered 9, after V lost 6 bases and J lost 7 bases. This CDR3 region has 15 residues. Germline loops: CDR1 MDHEN, CDR2 SYDVKM. Here the CDR3 DNA reads TGTGCCAGCAGGGGTCTGGGACAGATCAATTCACCCCTCCACTTT. It codes for CASRGLGQINSPLHF.

This chain connects TRBV19 to TRBJ2-7; TRBD2 might be the D (7 bases). Germline V gene data show CDR1 as LNHDA and CDR2 as SQIVND (reference sequence). The CDR3 is 13 amino acids. Trimming took 7 bases from V and 0 from J, leaving 10 bases between them. In DNA, the CDR3 is TGTGCCAGTAAGCGGGACAACTCCTACGAGCAGTACTTC. Translated: CASKRDNSYEQYF.

This rearrangement joins TRBV5-6 to TRBJ1-1; D gene unclear. V lost 4 bases, J lost 6 bases, and 10 bases lay in between. The CDR3 extends over 12 amino acids. CDR1 is SGHDT, CDR2 YYEEEE, per germline. CDR3: CASSLSRAEAFF. The DNA of the CDR3 is TGTGCCAGCAGCCTCAGTCGGGCTGAAGCTTTCTTT. The entire variable domain, with the rest obtained from reference TRBV5-6 and TRBJ1-1, is as follows: DAGVTQSPTHLIKTRGQQVTLRCSPKSGHDTVSWYQQALGQGPQFIFQYYEEEERQRGNFPDRFSGHQFPNYSSELNVNALLLGDSALYLCASSLSRAEAFFGQGTRLTVV.